Shown below are 15 T cell receptor beta chains from a single sample sequenced in a study of T-cell reconstitution after alpha-beta-depleted transplantation in children. Library preparation (for TCRbeta) was performed with unique molecular identifiers. TCRdb called the PCR reads again in MiXCR, with one record for every CDR3 protein. This sample carries around 400,000 distinct CDR3 sequences, roughly 20% of them seen once, and the ten largest clones take 3% to 4%. The input for sequencing was PBMCs from the stem cell graft donor, taken from the stem cell graft. These receptors originate from a human donor who donated a stem cell graft to a child with acute myeloid leukemia.

This clonotype was observed a handful of times. The chain combines TRBV20-1 with TRBJ1-6; perhaps TRBD1 as D (5 bases). This CDR3 is 11 amino acids long. V dropped 5 bases and J dropped 12 bases, with 11 bases sitting between them. Germline loops: CDR1 DFQATT, CDR2 SNEGSKA (reference sequence). The CDR3 DNA sequence: TGCAGTGCTGGGGACTGGGTACCCCTCCACTTT. As protein: CSAGDWVPLHF.

The chain carries TRBV11-2 and TRBJ2-1; 12 bases map to TRBD2. The CDR3 has 18 amino acids. J gave up 7 bases and V 6 bases, and 16 bases lay outside the gene matches. The germline V gene encodes CDR1 SGHAT and CDR2 FQNNGV. This CDR3 is CASSLGSSGRAEANEQFF. Written as DNA, the CDR3 is TGTGCCAGCAGTCTAGGGTCTAGCGGGAGGGCCGAGGCGAATGAGCAGTTCTTC.

This chain links TRBV28 with TRBJ1-2, with unresolved D. The germline gives CDR1 MDHEN, CDR2 SYDVKM. V was pared by 6 bases and J by 8 bases, with 13 bases between. This CDR3 is built from 12 residues. For the CDR3, the DNA is TGTGCCAGCAGCCTTAACCCAGGCGGCTACACCTTC. Its protein is CASSLNPGGYTF.

The chain recombines TRBV12-3 or TRBV12-4 with TRBJ2-5, with 10 nucleotides matching TRBD2. The CDR3 consists of 14 residues. With V trimmed by 5 bases and J by 6 bases, 6 bases remained unmatched. This CDR3 is CASSPSGSRKTQYF. In DNA, the CDR3 is TGTGCCAGCAGTCCTAGCGGGAGCAGAAAGACCCAGTACTTC.

V usage is TRBV28 and J usage is TRBJ1-6; 9 nucleotides align to TRBD1. CDR3 length: 15 amino acids. Germline CDR1 is MDHEN and CDR2 is SYDVKM. With 4 bases clipped from V and 7 bases from J, the junction kept 5 bases outside the gene matches. CDR3 loop: CASSSLQGANSPLHF. CDR3 DNA sequence: TGTGCCAGCAGTTCCCTACAGGGGGCGAATTCACCCCTCCACTTT.

This clonotype was seen a few times. V gene TRBV11-2 combines with J gene TRBJ1-5; D uncertain. V was pared by 5 bases and J by 3 bases, with 5 bases between. The germline CDR1 and CDR2 sequences are SGHAT and FQNNGV. The CDR3 has 12 amino acids. The CDR3 DNA sequence: TGTGCCAGCAGCGTCGCCAATCAGCCCCAGCATTTT. Its translation: CASSVANQPQHF. The full variable domain, completed using reference TRBV11-2 and TRBJ1-5, is EAGVAQSPRYKIIEKRQSVAFWCNPISGHATLYWYQQILGQGPKLLIQFQNNGVVDDSQLPKDRFSAERLKGVDSTLKIQPAKLEDSAVYLCASSVANQPQHFGDGTRLSIL.

The rearrangement links TRBV12-3 or TRBV12-4 to TRBJ2-7; no reliable D call. CDR3 length: 13 amino acids. The V and J ends lost 3 bases and 2 bases respectively, with 8 bases between them. The CDR3 sequence: CASSFKGTYEQYF. For the CDR3, the DNA is TGTGCCAGCAGTTTTAAAGGGACCTACGAGCAGTACTTC.

The chain recombines TRBV25-1 with TRBJ2-7; TRBD2 is a possible D gene (5 bases). The CDR3 runs to 14 residues. The ends were cut back, 5 bases at V and 2 bases at J, with 13 bases in the middle. Germline V gene sequence: CDR1 MGHDK, CDR2 SYGVNS. CDR3 sequence reads: CASSPFSETYEQYF. The CDR3 nucleotides are TGTGCCAGCAGTCCTTTTAGCGAGACCTACGAGCAGTACTTC.

This clonotype was seen many times. V is TRBV29-1 and J is TRBJ2-1; weak D call: TRBD2 (6 bases). V lost 6 bases and J lost 2, with 11 bases in between. Germline V gene lookup returns CDR1 SQVTM and CDR2 ANQGSEA. The CDR3 runs to 13 residues. In DNA, the CDR3 is TGCAGCGTCCGACTAGAGGCCTACAATGAGCAGTTCTTC. This sequence encodes CSVRLEAYNEQFF.

The chain employs TRBV12-3 or TRBV12-4 and TRBJ1-5, with D perhaps matching TRBD1 (6 bases). The CDR3 extends over 15 amino acids. The V and J ends lost 4 bases and 2 bases respectively, with 12 bases between them. In nucleotides, the CDR3 is TGTGCCAGCAGTTCGGACAGCGGGGGCAATCAGCCCCAGCATTTT. As protein: CASSSDSGGNQPQHF.

V gene TRBV15 combines with J gene TRBJ1-1; TRBD1 aligns across 7 bases. Per germline, CDR1 LNHNV and CDR2 YYDKDF (reference sequence). This CDR3 region has 15 residues. The ends lost 0 bases at V and 2 bases at J; junction bases unmatched: 3. The CDR3, as DNA: TGTGCCACCAGCAGAGATAAGGGGGCCAACACTGAAGCTTTCTTT. Its protein product is CATSRDKGANTEAFF.

This clonotype was observed a few times. V gene TRBV2 combines with J gene TRBJ2-3; D is perhaps TRBD1 or TRBD2 (5 bases each). Germline-derived CDR1 and CDR2 are SNHLY and FYNNEI. The V and J ends lost 8 bases and 2 bases respectively, with 17 bases between them. This CDR3 spans 15 amino acids. CDR3 protein: CASGDGGFHTDTQYF. The CDR3 DNA reads TGTGCCAGCGGGGACGGAGGCTTTCACACAGATACGCAGTATTTT.

In this sample, this clonotype turned up many times. The rearrangement uses TRBV20-1 and TRBJ2-2; 10 positions match TRBD1. This CDR3 region has 15 residues. Trimming removed 3 bases from V and 5 bases from J; junction bases left unmatched: 6. The germline V gene encodes CDR1 DFQATT and CDR2 SNEGSKA (reference sequence). This CDR3 is CSASQGQGPTGELFF. The CDR3 DNA sequence: TGCAGTGCTAGTCAGGGACAGGGGCCTACCGGGGAGCTGTTTTTT.

The genes are TRBV6-2 or TRBV6-3 and TRBJ1-1; TRBD1 might be the D (5 bases). Per the germline V gene, CDR1 is MNHEY and CDR2 is SVGEGT. V was pared by 4 bases and J by 5 bases, with 11 bases between. The length of the CDR3 is 13 residues. CDR3 loop: CASSSYDRTEAFF. CDR3 sequence (DNA): TGTGCCAGCAGTTCCTACGACAGAACTGAAGCTTTCTTT.

This clonotype has ten or more counts. The rearrangement joins TRBV29-1 to TRBJ1-1; TRBD1 agrees at 7 bases. V gave up 8 bases and J gave up 1 base; unmatched junction bases: 7. Germline lookup yields CDR1 SQVTM and CDR2 ANQGSEA. This CDR3 is 13 amino acids long. The CDR3 spells CSFRTGKNTEAFF. The CDR3 nucleotides are TGCAGCTTCCGGACAGGAAAGAACACTGAAGCTTTCTTT.